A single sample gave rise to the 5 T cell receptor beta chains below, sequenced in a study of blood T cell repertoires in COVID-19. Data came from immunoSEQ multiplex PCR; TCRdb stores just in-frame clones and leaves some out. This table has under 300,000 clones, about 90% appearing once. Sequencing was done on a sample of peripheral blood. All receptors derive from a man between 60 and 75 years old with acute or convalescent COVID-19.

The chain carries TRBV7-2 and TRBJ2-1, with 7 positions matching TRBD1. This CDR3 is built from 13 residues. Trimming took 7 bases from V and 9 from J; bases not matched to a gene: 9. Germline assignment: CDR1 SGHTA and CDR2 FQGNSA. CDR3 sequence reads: CASNQDRDGEQFF. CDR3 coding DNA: TGTGCCAGCAACCAAGACAGGGATGGTGAGCAGTTCTTC.

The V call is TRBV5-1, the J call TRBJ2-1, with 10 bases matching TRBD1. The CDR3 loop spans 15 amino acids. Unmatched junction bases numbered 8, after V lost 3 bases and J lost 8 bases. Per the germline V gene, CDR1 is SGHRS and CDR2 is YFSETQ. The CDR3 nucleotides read TGCGCCAGCAGCTCCCGGGGGACAGGGGTCTATGAGCAGTTCTTC. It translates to CASSSRGTGVYEQFF.

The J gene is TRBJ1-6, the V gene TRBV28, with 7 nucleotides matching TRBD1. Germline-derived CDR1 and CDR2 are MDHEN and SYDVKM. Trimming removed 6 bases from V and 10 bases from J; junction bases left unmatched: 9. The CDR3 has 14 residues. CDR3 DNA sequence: TGTGCCAGCAGAAGGGACAGACGGGAATCACCCCTCCACTTT. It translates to CASRRDRRESPLHF.

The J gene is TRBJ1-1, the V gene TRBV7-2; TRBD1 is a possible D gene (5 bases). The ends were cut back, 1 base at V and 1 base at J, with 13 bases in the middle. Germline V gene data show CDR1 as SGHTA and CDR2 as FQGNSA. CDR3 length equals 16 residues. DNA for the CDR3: TGTGCCAGCAGCTTAGGGCCTAGGGGAGGGAACACTGAAGCTTTCTTT. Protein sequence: CASSLGPRGGNTEAFF.

The CDR3: CASSVGAEPSYEQYF. The CDR3 DNA sequence: TGTGCCAGCAGCGTAGGTGCGGAACCCTCCTACGAGCAGTACTTC. The chain couples TRBV9 to TRBJ2-7; unclear D gene. The V end lost 0 bases, the J end lost 0 bases, and 10 bases lay between the germline ends. The CDR3 spans 15 residues. Per the germline V gene, CDR1 is SGDLS and CDR2 is YYNGEE.